This T cell receptor beta chain stems from a study of blood T cell repertoires in COVID-19. Repertoires were generated with immunoSEQ multiplex PCR, while TCRdb's copy carries only in-frame clones and drops some. The sample shows over 150,000 clones, approximately 90% of them seen only once. J gave up 11 bases and V 3 bases, and 16 bases lay outside the gene matches. The CDR3 length is 17 residues. Germline V gives CDR1 SGHDT, CDR2 YYEEEE. This clone was seen only once. Material: peripheral blood. This clonotype was obtained from a young man with COVID-19, enrolled during active disease. This rearrangement joins TRBV5-6 to TRBJ2-3; the match to TRBD2 covers 12 bases. The CDR3 DNA reads TGTGCCAGCAGCTCAGGGACTAGCGGGCTCGGGGTATGGGGGCAGTATTTT. Its translation is CASSSGTSGLGVWGQYF. Full variable domain (outside the CDR3, taken from reference TRBV5-6 and TRBJ2-3): DAGVTQSPTHLIKTRGQQVTLRCSPKSGHDTVSWYQQALGQGPQFIFQYYEEEERQRGNFPDRFSGHQFPNYSSELNVNALLLGDSALYLCASSSGTSGLGVWGQYFGPGTRLTVL.